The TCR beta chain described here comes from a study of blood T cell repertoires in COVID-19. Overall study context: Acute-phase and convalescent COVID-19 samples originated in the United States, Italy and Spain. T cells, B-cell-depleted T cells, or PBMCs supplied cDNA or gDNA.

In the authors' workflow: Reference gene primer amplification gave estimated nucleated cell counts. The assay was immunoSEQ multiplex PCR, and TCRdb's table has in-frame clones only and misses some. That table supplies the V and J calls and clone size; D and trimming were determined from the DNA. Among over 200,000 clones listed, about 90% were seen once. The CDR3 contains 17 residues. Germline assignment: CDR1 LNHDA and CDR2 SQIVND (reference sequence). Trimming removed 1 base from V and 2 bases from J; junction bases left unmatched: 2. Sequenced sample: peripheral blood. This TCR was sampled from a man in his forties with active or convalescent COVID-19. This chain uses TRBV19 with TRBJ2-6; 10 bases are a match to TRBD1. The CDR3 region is CASSIGQGAAGANVLTF. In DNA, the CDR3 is TGTGCCAGTAGTATAGGACAGGGGGCTGCTGGGGCCAACGTCCTGACTTTC. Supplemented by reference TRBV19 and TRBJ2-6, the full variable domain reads DGGITQSPKYLFRKEGQNVTLSCEQNLNHDAMYWYRQDPGQGLRLIYYSQIVNDFQKGDIAEGYSVSREKKESFPLTVTSAQKNPTAFYLCASSIGQGAAGANVLTFGAGSRLTVL.